This T cell receptor (beta chain) was found in a study of response to subunit inactivated influenza vaccine. Overall study results and limits: The authors proposed limited new T cell recruitment per seasonal influenza vaccination.

This clonotype showed up just a few times. What it recognizes is unknown. V lost 0 bases to trimming and J lost 4 bases; unmatched junction nucleotides: 6. Germline V CDR1 and CDR2: MNHNS, SASEGT. The CDR3 is 16 residues long. TCRdb processed the RT-PCR reads anew with MiXCR; each CDR3 protein has one entry. Of about 180,000 distinct CDR3 sequences listed, approximately 8.7% are singletons. The source was non-naive T cells sorted from PBMCs, collected on the day of vaccination. The chain recombines TRBV6-1 with TRBJ2-5, with 9 bases fitting TRBD2. This clonotype was obtained from a man aged 50 to 59 who received an inactivated influenza vaccine. The CDR3, as DNA: TGTGCCAGCAGTGAAGCGGCCGCGGGGGGGAGAGAGACCCAGTACTTC. Its protein is CASSEAAAGGRETQYF.